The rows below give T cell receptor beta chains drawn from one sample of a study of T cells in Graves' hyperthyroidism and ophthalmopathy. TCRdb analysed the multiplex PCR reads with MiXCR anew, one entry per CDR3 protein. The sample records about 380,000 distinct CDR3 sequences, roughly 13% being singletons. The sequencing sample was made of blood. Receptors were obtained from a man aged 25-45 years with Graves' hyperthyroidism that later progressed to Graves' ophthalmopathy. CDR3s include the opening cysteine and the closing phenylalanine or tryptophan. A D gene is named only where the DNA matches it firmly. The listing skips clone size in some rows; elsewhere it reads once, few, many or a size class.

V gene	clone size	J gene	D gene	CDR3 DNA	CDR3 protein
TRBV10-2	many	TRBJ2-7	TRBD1	TGCGCCAGCAGTGAGGGACAGGGGGCAGTTGAGCAGTACTTC	CASSEGQGAVEQYF
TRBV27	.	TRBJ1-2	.	TGTGCCAGCAGTTTAGGACACCTCTATGGCTACACCTTC	CASSLGHLYGYTF
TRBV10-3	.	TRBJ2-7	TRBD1	TGTGCCCCATTATTGGGGAAACGGGACAGGTTAAGTGAGCAGTACTTC	CAPLLGKRDRLSEQYF
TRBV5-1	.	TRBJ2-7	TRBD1	TGCGCCAGCAGCCACGGACAGGAGATCTACGAGCAGTACTTC	CASSHGQEIYEQYF
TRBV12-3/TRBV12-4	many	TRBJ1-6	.	TGTGCCAGCAGCCCCAGTAGTTCACCCCTCCACTTT	CASSPSSSPLHF
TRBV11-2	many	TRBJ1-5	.	TGTGCCAGCAGCTTAGGCCCCAGCGCTAATCAGCCCCAGCATTTT	CASSLGPSANQPQHF
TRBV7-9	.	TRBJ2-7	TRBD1	TGTGCCAGCAGCCATGGACAGGGGGCCAACGAGCAGTACTTC	CASSHGQGANEQYF
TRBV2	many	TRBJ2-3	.	TGTGCCAGCAGTGAAGGGAAGGCAGGGTGGACAGATACGCAGTATTTT	CASSEGKAGWTDTQYF
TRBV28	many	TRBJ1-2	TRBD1	TGTGCCAGCACCTTGGGACAGGGTGGCTATGGCTACACCTTC	CASTLGQGGYGYTF
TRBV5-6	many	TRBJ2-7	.	TGTGCCAGCAGAAAAAGGGACGGGTACGAGCAGTACTTC	CASRKRDGYEQYF
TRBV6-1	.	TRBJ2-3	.	TGTGCCAGCAGTGACTCTAGCGTTGGGGTAGATACGCAGTATTTT	CASSDSSVGVDTQYF
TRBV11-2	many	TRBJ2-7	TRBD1	TGTGCCAGCAGCTTAGGCTCGGGACAGGGCCTCTACGAGCAGTACTTC	CASSLGSGQGLYEQYF
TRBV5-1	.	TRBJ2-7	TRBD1	TGCGCCAGCAGCTTTGGGACAGGGGGCCCCTACGAGCAGTACTTC	CASSFGTGGPYEQYF
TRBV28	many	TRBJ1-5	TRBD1	TGTGCCAGCAGCCCTCAGACAGGGTATCGCAATCAGCCCCAGCATTTT	CASSPQTGYRNQPQHF
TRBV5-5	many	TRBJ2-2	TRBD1	TGTGCCAGCAGCTTGCGGACAGGGGGGAACACCGGGGAGCTGTTTTTT	CASSLRTGGNTGELFF
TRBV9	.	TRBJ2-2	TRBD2	TGTGCCAGCAGCGGGTCTGGAACTAGCGACGGGGAGCTGTTTTTT	CASSGSGTSDGELFF
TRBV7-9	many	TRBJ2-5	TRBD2	TGTGCCAGCAGCCCCGGGACTAACCAAGAGACCCAGTACTTC	CASSPGTNQETQYF
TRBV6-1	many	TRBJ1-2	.	TGTGCCAGCGATCCGGGATCCCCTGTCTATGGCTACACCTTC	CASDPGSPVYGYTF
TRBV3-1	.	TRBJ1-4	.	TGTGCCGGCAGCCCACGGCAGTATAACCCTATGGGTGAAAAACTGTTTTTT	CAGSPRQYNPMGEKLFF
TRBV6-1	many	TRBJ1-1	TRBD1	TGTGCCAGCAAGCTGGGACAGGGGGCAACTGAAGCTTTCTTT	CASKLGQGATEAFF
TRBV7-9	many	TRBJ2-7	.	TGTGCCAGCAGCTTAGACGGGGGGCGCTACGAGCAGTACTTC	CASSLDGGRYEQYF
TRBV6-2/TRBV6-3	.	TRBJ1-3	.	TGTGCCAGCAGTTTGACACCCCGCTCTGGAAACACCATATATTTT	CASSLTPRSGNTIYF
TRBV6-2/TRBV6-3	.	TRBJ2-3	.	TGTGCCAGCAGCACGTTGGGCACAGATACGCAGTATTTT	CASSTLGTDTQYF
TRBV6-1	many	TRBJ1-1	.	TGTGCCAGCAGTTTCGCACGGGAAACGAACACTGAAGCTTTCTTT	CASSFARETNTEAFF
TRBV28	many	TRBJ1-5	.	TGTGCCAGCAGTTCAGATGGTGCGAGCAATCAGCCCCAGCATTTT	CASSSDGASNQPQHF
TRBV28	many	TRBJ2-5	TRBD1	TGTGCCAGCAGCCCCCGAGGGGGCGAAGAGACCCAGTACTTC	CASSPRGGEETQYF
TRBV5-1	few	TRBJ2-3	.	TGCGCCAGCAGCTTGCTACTAGACACAGATACGCAGTATTTT	CASSLLLDTDTQYF
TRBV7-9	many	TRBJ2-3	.	TGTGCCAGCAGCTCGGGCCCCACTCACGATACGCAGTATTTT	CASSSGPTHDTQYF
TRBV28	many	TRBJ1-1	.	TGTGCCAGCACCCCCACTGAAGCTTTCTTT	CASTPTEAFF
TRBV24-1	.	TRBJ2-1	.	TGTGCCACCCGGGGCCTCAGGGAGCAGTTCTTC	CATRGLREQFF
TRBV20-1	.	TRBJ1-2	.	TGCAGTGCTAGAGAGCTGTCTGGCTACACCTTC	CSARELSGYTF
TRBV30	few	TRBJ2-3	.	TGTGCCTGGAGGGGGCGGGTCACAGATACGCAGTATTTT	CAWRGRVTDTQYF
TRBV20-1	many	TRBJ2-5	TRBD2	TGCAGTGCTCCAGTCCTAAAGCGGGGGGCCGTGGAGACCCAGTACTTC	CSAPVLKRGAVETQYF
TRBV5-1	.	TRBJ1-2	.	TGCGCCAGCAGCTTGTCGATTAACTATGGCTGCACCTTC	CASSLSINYGCTF
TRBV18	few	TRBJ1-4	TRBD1	TGTGCCAGCACCTCCGGGACAGGGGATGAAAAACTGTTTTTT	CASTSGTGDEKLFF
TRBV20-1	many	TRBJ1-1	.	TGCAGTGCCCGGACCGATGGGGACACTGAAGCTTTCTTT	CSARTDGDTEAFF